These 13 T cell receptor beta chains came from one sample sequenced in a study of regulatory T cells in long-lasting Graves disease. According to the study, TCR beta libraries were built with iRepertoire HTBI primers and CDR3-region Arm-PCR. TCRdb redid the calling of the multiplex PCR reads with MiXCR, one entry per CDR3 protein. The table includes about 310,000 distinct CDR3 sequences, 15% to 20% detected once. Described time point: newly diagnosed GD, antithyroid drugs for less than 3 months. PBMCs were the source of the RNA used for TCR sequencing. The sample was peripheral blood mononuclear cells (PBMCs), taken at new diagnosis, from a patient treated with antithyroid drugs. These receptors were taken from a female donor with Graves disease.

This clonotype was seen many times. The chain has TRBV30 and TRBJ1-4; D call uncertain. Germline V CDR1 and CDR2: GTSNPN, SVGIG (reference sequence). Deletions cut 2 bases from V and 10 bases from J, with 11 bases between. The CDR3 has 12 residues. The DNA of the CDR3 is TGTGCCTGGAGTCTAGACGGTGGAAAACTGTTTTTT. Translated, it gives CAWSLDGGKLFF.

This clonotype has a handful of counts. The chain links TRBV6-5 to TRBJ1-5; 7 bases line up with TRBD1. Germline-derived CDR1 and CDR2 are MNHEY and SVGAGI. Trimming removed 2 bases from V and 2 bases from J; junction bases left unmatched: 6. This CDR3 spans 16 amino acids. CDR3 protein: CASSYPIDRGNQPQHF. CDR3 sequence (DNA): TGTGCCAGCAGTTACCCGATAGACAGGGGCAATCAGCCCCAGCATTTT.

This clonotype was observed a few times. The chain uses TRBV7-3 and TRBJ2-2; 7 nucleotides align to TRBD1. With 5 bases clipped from V and 6 bases from J, the junction kept 24 bases outside the gene matches. This CDR3 spans 20 amino acids. Germline V gives CDR1 SGHTA, CDR2 FQGTGA. The CDR3 here is CASSVSPLPRQGFRAGELFF. The CDR3 nucleotides are TGTGCCAGCAGCGTATCCCCGTTACCCAGACAGGGTTTTAGGGCCGGGGAGCTGTTTTTT.

This clonotype has at least ten counts. The chain employs TRBV5-5 and TRBJ2-3, with 9 nucleotides matching TRBD1. J was trimmed by 0 bases and V by 3 bases; bases with no gene match: 11. Germline CDR1 is SGHKS and CDR2 is YYEKEE (reference sequence). The CDR3 contains 18 residues. CDR3 DNA sequence: TGTGCCAGCAGCTCGATACCAACCGGGACAGGGAGCACAGATACGCAGTATTTT. It specifies CASSSIPTGTGSTDTQYF.

This clonotype was seen at least ten times. This sequence joins TRBV7-6 and TRBJ2-5, with 7 positions matching TRBD2. This CDR3 has 16 amino acids. Germline values: CDR1 SGHVS, CDR2 FNYEAQ. V shed 4 bases, J shed 2 bases, and the junction held 10 bases outside the gene matches. Here the CDR3 reads CASSSLAGPEQETQYF. In nucleotides, the CDR3 is TGTGCCAGCAGCTCATTAGCGGGCCCGGAGCAAGAGACCCAGTACTTC.

Notes on this clonotype: A far larger clone is one nucleotide away, so this likely arose from a read error. The chain employs TRBV7-8 and TRBJ1-5; TRBD1 aligns across 8 bases. In germline, CDR1 is SGHVS, CDR2 FQNEAQ. There are 16 residues in the CDR3. J lost 9 bases, V lost 5 bases, and 15 bases had no gene match. The CDR3 DNA reads TGTGCCAGCAGCCTACAGGCGGACAGGGTGAGTCGGCCCCAGCATTTT. Amino acids: CASSLQADRVSRPQHF.

This clonotype was seen many times. The chain has TRBV12-3 or TRBV12-4 and TRBJ1-1; tentatively, D is TRBD1 (6 bases). The ends were cut back, 3 bases at V and 2 bases at J, with 10 bases in the middle. This CDR3 region has 14 residues. The CDR3 here is CASSLTGRNTEAFF. In DNA form, the CDR3 reads TGTGCCAGCAGTTTGACAGGACGAAACACTGAAGCTTTCTTT.

This clonotype was counted many times. The gene calls are TRBV6-2 or TRBV6-3 and TRBJ2-3; D is possibly TRBD1 (5 bases). Germline V lookup: CDR1 MNHEY, CDR2 SVGEGT. Trimming cost V 2 bases and J 0 bases, with 9 bases left between them. The CDR3 contains 15 residues. DNA of the CDR3: TGTGCCAGCAGTTACGGGGCTTGGAGCACAGATACGCAGTATTTT. It specifies CASSYGAWSTDTQYF.

This clonotype appeared many times. The chain is built from TRBV12-3 or TRBV12-4 and TRBJ2-1; the D is unclear. The CDR3 totals 13 residues. Trimming shortened V by 3 bases and J by 7 bases, and 10 bases separated the two germline ends. The CDR3 here is CASSFTSRNEQFF. The DNA of the CDR3 is TGTGCCAGCAGTTTTACGTCGAGGAATGAGCAGTTCTTC.

This clonotype was seen repeatedly, ten times or more. This chain connects TRBV20-1 to TRBJ1-4; no clear D gene. CDR1 is DFQATT and CDR2 is SNEGSKA in the germline V gene (reference sequence). The CDR3 has 15 amino acids. V gave up 3 bases and J gave up 3 bases, with 14 bases separating them. CDR3 nucleotide sequence: TGCAGTGCTAGTTCCCCGGGGTTACCTAATGAAAAACTGTTTTTT. It specifies CSASSPGLPNEKLFF.

This clonotype was counted ten times or more. This sequence joins TRBV2 and TRBJ2-3; D remains ambiguous. The CDR3 runs to 12 residues. V was trimmed by 2 bases and J by 6 bases, leaving 6 bases between them. CDR1 and CDR2 from the germline V gene are SNHLY and FYNNEI. As DNA, the CDR3 is TGTGCCAGCAGTGAACACCGGGATACGCAGTATTTT. Protein: CASSEHRDTQYF.

V gene TRBV6-1 combines with J gene TRBJ1-1, with unresolved D. This CDR3 has 15 residues. From germline, CDR1 is MNHNS and CDR2 SASEGT. The V and J ends lost 2 bases and 4 bases respectively, with 14 bases between them. In nucleotides, the CDR3 is TGTGCCAGCAGTGAAAGGAGTGTTTGGGGCACTGAAGCTTTCTTT. Residues: CASSERSVWGTEAFF.

This clonotype has a count of ten or more. CDR3 DNA sequence: TGTGCCAGCAGCTCCCCTTTTAATGAGCAGTTCTTC. Its protein is CASSSPFNEQFF. This sequence joins TRBV5-6 and TRBJ2-1; D not certain. The CDR3 extends over 12 amino acids. In germline, CDR1 is SGHDT, CDR2 YYEEEE. The V and J ends lost 3 bases and 7 bases respectively, with 8 bases between them. The full variable domain, completed using reference TRBV5-6 and TRBJ2-1, is DAGVTQSPTHLIKTRGQQVTLRCSPKSGHDTVSWYQQALGQGPQFIFQYYEEEERQRGNFPDRFSGHQFPNYSSELNVNALLLGDSALYLCASSSPFNEQFFGPGTRLTVL.